The 31 T cell receptor beta chains below were found in one sample sequenced in a study of cytomegalovirus exposure and HLA in healthy donors. PCR was performed using 60 Vbeta and 13 Jbeta primers. Generated by immunoSEQ multiplex PCR, the TCRdb table keeps only in-frame clones and is missing some. Altogether around 130,000 clones are present, 8.5% to 10% being singletons, with the ten largest covering 4.5% to 7%. The material sequenced was PBMCs. These receptors all come from a man aged 35 to 55 in good health and CMV-seronegative.

This chain connects TRBV4-1 to TRBJ1-5; D not certain. The V and J ends lost 1 base and 5 bases respectively, with 18 bases between them. Germline CDR1 and CDR2: MGHRA and YSYEKL. This CDR3 region has 17 residues. The DNA of the CDR3 is TGCGCCAGCAGCCAAGTTTTCGTTGAGGATCCGTATCAGCCCCAGCATTTT. It encodes CASSQVFVEDPYQPQHF.

DNA for the CDR3: TGCGCCAGCAGCTTGGGAGCCACCTATAATTCACCCCTCCACTTT. It yields the protein CASSLGATYNSPLHF. The V and J genes are TRBV5-1 and TRBJ1-6; D unclear. The CDR3 has 15 residues. Germline CDR1 reads SGHRS; CDR2 reads YFSETQ. V shed 0 bases and J shed 2 bases, with 6 bases lying between them.

The genes are TRBV15 and TRBJ1-1, with 8 positions matching TRBD1. Losses at the gene ends were 4 bases for V and 6 bases for J; bases not matched to a gene: 7. The CDR3 is 14 residues long. Germline CDR1 reads LNHNV; CDR2 reads YYDKDF (reference sequence). The DNA for the CDR3 is TGTGCCACCAGCAAAGACAGGGGTTTGGCTGAAGCTTTCTTT. The encoded protein is CATSKDRGLAEAFF.

The chain has TRBV7-2 and TRBJ2-7; 8 nucleotides line up with TRBD1. CDR3 length equals 17 residues. With V trimmed by 6 bases and J by 6 bases, 19 bases remained unmatched. From germline, CDR1 is SGHTA and CDR2 FQGNSA. This CDR3 reads CASSPSLSGTGLGEQYF. The CDR3 coding sequence is TGTGCCAGCAGTCCAAGCTTATCAGGGACAGGCCTTGGCGAGCAGTACTTC.

This chain uses TRBV6-7 with TRBJ2-5; 10 bases match TRBD2. TRBV6-7 is an open reading frame, and its role is uncertain. V gave up 11 bases and J gave up 5 bases; unmatched junction bases: 11. This CDR3 has 14 amino acids. CDR3 in DNA: TGTGCCGGGGAGCGGGGGGGCCCTCGGGAGACCCAGTACTTC. Amino acids: CAGERGGPRETQYF.

This clone was observed a handful of times. The chain carries TRBV10-2 and TRBJ1-1; D unclear. Germline V gene sequence: CDR1 WSHSY, CDR2 SAAADI. Trimming took 8 bases from V and 2 from J, leaving 15 bases between them. The CDR3 sequence is 14 residues long. The CDR3 spells CASQARPLNTEAFF. CDR3 DNA: TGCGCCAGCCAGGCCCGGCCCTTAAACACTGAAGCTTTCTTT.

V usage is TRBV4-2 and J usage is TRBJ2-1, with TRBD2 as a possible D gene (6 bases). This CDR3 contains 16 residues. Germline CDR1 LGHNA, CDR2 YNFKEQ. V was pared by 2 bases and J by 0 bases, with 11 bases between. The CDR3 bases are TGTGCCAGCAGCCAATCGGAGGGGAGCTCCTACAATGAGCAGTTCTTC. As protein: CASSQSEGSSYNEQFF.

This clone came up a few times. CDR3 in DNA: TGTGCCAGCAGCTCGTGGGGGGCGAACACCGGGGAGCTGTTTTTT. This gives the protein CASSSWGANTGELFF. The chain has TRBV9 and TRBJ2-2, with D perhaps matching TRBD2 (6 bases). Trimming shortened V by 4 bases and J by 0 bases, and 10 bases separated the two germline ends. The CDR3 runs to 15 residues. The V gene's germline CDR1 is SGDLS and CDR2 YYNGEE.

This chain links TRBV27 with TRBJ2-3; a weak D match, TRBD2 (6 bases). CDR1 and CDR2 (germline): MNHEY, SMNVEV (reference sequence). V shed 2 bases and J shed 1 base, with 10 bases lying between them. The CDR3 extends over 15 amino acids. The CDR3 protein is CASSLRGIRTDTQYF. CDR3 nucleotides: TGTGCCAGCAGTTTACGGGGGATCCGCACAGATACGCAGTATTTT.

The sample holds a few counts of this clone. The J gene is TRBJ2-2, the V gene TRBV4-1; tentatively, D is TRBD2 (6 bases). The V and J ends lost 8 bases and 4 bases respectively, with 11 bases between them. The CDR3 sequence is 13 residues long. Per the germline V gene, CDR1 is MGHRA and CDR2 is YSYEKL. CDR3 sequence reads: CASQRVGTGELFF. The CDR3 DNA reads TGCGCCAGCCAGCGGGTCGGCACCGGGGAGCTGTTTTTT.

This clone was seen a handful of times. The genes are TRBV20-1 and TRBJ1-2; D is undetermined. This CDR3 has 11 residues. From germline, CDR1 is DFQATT and CDR2 SNEGSKA (reference sequence). This CDR3 reads CNPSDYYGYTF. In nucleotides, the CDR3 is TGCAACCCCTCGGACTACTATGGCTACACCTTC.

The genes are TRBV9 and TRBJ2-2; TRBD2 matches at 8 bases. Germline V CDR1 and CDR2: SGDLS, YYNGEE. V lost 0 bases to trimming and J lost 5 bases; unmatched junction nucleotides: 6. CDR3 length: 16 amino acids. The CDR3 coding sequence is TGTGCCAGCAGCGTAGCGGGGGGGGGTTGGACCGGGGAGCTGTTTTTT. Amino acid sequence: CASSVAGGGWTGELFF.

CDR3 in DNA: TGTGCCAGCAGCTTAGACGGAGATGGCTACACCTTC. Translation gives CASSLDGDGYTF. The chain carries TRBV7-9 and TRBJ1-2; D gene unclear. The CDR3 has 12 amino acids. Trimming left V 1 base short and J 6 bases short, with 6 bases between. CDR1 SEHNR and CDR2 FQNEAQ come from the germline V gene (reference sequence).

The rearrangement joins TRBV7-8 to TRBJ1-5; D unresolved. The CDR3 covers 15 residues. V was trimmed by 5 bases and J by 0 bases, leaving 11 bases between them. Germline-derived CDR1 and CDR2 are SGHVS and FQNEAQ. Written as DNA, the CDR3 is TGTGCCAGCAGCGCTTACTCGTATAGCAATCAGCCCCAGCATTTT. It is translated as CASSAYSYSNQPQHF. The complete variable domain, with remaining parts taken from reference TRBV7-8 and TRBJ1-5, reads GAGVSQSPRYKVAKRGQDVALRCDPISGHVSLFWYQQALGQGPEFLTYFQNEAQLDKSGLPSDRFFAERPEGSVSTLKIQRTQQEDSAVYLCASSAYSYSNQPQHFGDGTRLSIL.

The table lists this clone with a few counts. The chain uses TRBV10-1 and TRBJ2-2, with D unresolved. This CDR3 spans 14 amino acids. The V gene lost 2 bases and the J gene lost 2 bases, with 6 bases spanning the gap. Germline V lookup: CDR1 WNHNN, CDR2 SYGVQD (reference sequence). The CDR3 loop is CASSELSNTGELFF. The CDR3 DNA follows: TGCGCCAGCAGTGAGCTGAGTAACACCGGGGAGCTGTTTTTT.

This clone was seen more than once but under ten times. The chain carries TRBV6-5 and TRBJ1-5; 8 positions match TRBD1. Germline CDR1 and CDR2: MNHEY and SVGAGI. This CDR3 contains 13 residues. J lost 7 bases, V lost 5 bases, and 4 bases had no gene match. CDR3 sequence: CASSGTGGQPQHF. Here the CDR3 DNA reads TGTGCCAGCAGTGGGACAGGAGGCCAGCCCCAGCATTTT.

This clone occurred a few times. The chain employs TRBV5-6 and TRBJ1-2; D not certain. V lost 4 bases and J 4 bases, leaving 14 bases between the germline ends. The germline V gene encodes CDR1 SGHDT and CDR2 YYEEEE. This CDR3 is built from 14 residues. CDR3 DNA: TGTGCCAGCAGCACGGGCCCGGGAGGCTATGGCTACACCTTC. Residues: CASSTGPGGYGYTF.

Note on this clone: Other DNA sequences in the sample encode the same CDR3. The V gene is TRBV4-3, the J gene TRBJ1-1; possibly TRBD1 for D (6 bases). The V gene lost 0 bases and the J gene lost 5 bases, with 10 bases spanning the gap. Germline V gene data show CDR1 as LGHNA and CDR2 as YSLEER. The CDR3 is 14 residues long. For the CDR3, the DNA is TGCGCCAGCAGCCAAGATTTGACAGGTACTGAAGCTTTCTTT. It codes for CASSQDLTGTEAFF.

Note on this clone: One end of the junction fails to match germline, which may point to a read error. The gene calls are TRBV19 and TRBJ2-5; the match to TRBD1 covers 10 bases. The CDR3 is 16 residues long. Germline values: CDR1 LNHDA, CDR2 SQIVND (reference sequence). CDR3 region: CASTLLSGTGEEAQYF. The DNA for the CDR3 is TGTGCCAGTACCCTTCTATCCGGGACAGGGGAAGAGGCCCAGTACTTC.

The gene calls are TRBV7-2 and TRBJ2-7; TRBD2 agrees at 8 bases. This CDR3 is built from 15 residues. The germline V gene has CDR1 SGHTA and CDR2 FQGNSA. J gave up 3 bases and V 5 bases, and 9 bases lay outside the gene matches. This CDR3 is CASSLNSGEGYEQYV. The CDR3 DNA follows: TGTGCCAGCAGCCTCAATAGCGGGGAGGGCTACGAGCAGTACGTC.

V usage is TRBV2 and J usage is TRBJ1-5; the D gene is possibly TRBD1 (5 bases). CDR1 SNHLY and CDR2 FYNNEI come from the germline V gene. This CDR3 has 16 residues. The germline V and J ends were trimmed by 6 bases and 9 bases, with 24 bases remaining between them. The CDR3, as DNA: TGTGCCAGCAGAGGGGCCCCGGATCTCAATGGTCCGCCCCAGCATTTT. Translating gives CASRGAPDLNGPPQHF.

The chain links TRBV4-1 to TRBJ2-3; 12 bases match TRBD2. The CDR3 runs to 15 residues. With V trimmed by 1 base and J by 4 bases, 0 bases remained unmatched. The germline CDR1 and CDR2 sequences are MGHRA and YSYEKL. CDR3 nucleotides: TGCGCCAGCAGCCAAGCTAGCGGGGGGGCAGATACGCAGTATTTT. Amino acid sequence: CASSQASGGADTQYF.

The chain carries TRBV4-1 and TRBJ2-1, with D tentatively TRBD1 (6 bases). Germline V gene data show CDR1 as MGHRA and CDR2 as YSYEKL. CDR3 length equals 13 residues. Trimming removed 0 bases from V and 7 bases from J, with 7 bases in between. The CDR3 here is CASSQEQGNEQFF. CDR3 nucleotide sequence: TGCGCCAGCAGCCAAGAGCAGGGGAATGAGCAGTTCTTC.

This rearrangement joins TRBV11-2 to TRBJ2-5; 9 bases agree with TRBD2. Per the germline V gene, CDR1 is SGHAT and CDR2 is FQNNGV. The CDR3 is 15 amino acids. With 1 base clipped from V and 4 bases from J, the junction kept 4 bases outside the gene matches. CDR3 bases: TGTGCCAGCAGCTTAGTCCGTAGCGGGGGAGAGACCCAGTACTTC. Residues: CASSLVRSGGETQYF. Supplemented by reference TRBV11-2 and TRBJ2-5, the full variable domain reads EAGVAQSPRYKIIEKRQSVAFWCNPISGHATLYWYQQILGQGPKLLIQFQNNGVVDDSQLPKDRFSAERLKGVDSTLKIQPAKLEDSAVYLCASSLVRSGGETQYFGPGTRLLVL.

The rearrangement joins TRBV2 to TRBJ1-1, with D perhaps matching TRBD1 (5 bases). V lost 5 bases to trimming and J lost 4 bases, with 14 bases between them. CDR1 is SNHLY and CDR2 is FYNNEI in the germline V gene. The CDR3 sequence is 14 residues long. The CDR3, as DNA: TGTGCCAGCAGTCCACAGACAGTCGGCACTGAAGCTTTCTTT. Translation: CASSPQTVGTEAFF.

The chain carries TRBV11-2 and TRBJ2-1, with TRBD2 identical over 8 bases. V dropped 3 bases and J dropped 7; count of bases not matched to a gene: 8. The germline V gene encodes CDR1 SGHAT and CDR2 FQNNGV. CDR3 size: 15 residues. The CDR3 coding sequence is TGTGCCAGCAGCTTCAGCGGGGGATGGGAGAATGAGCAGTTCTTC. Its protein is CASSFSGGWENEQFF.

This clone was observed a few times. The chain couples TRBV5-1 to TRBJ2-3, with D maybe TRBD2 (7 bases). The CDR3 length is 16 residues. Trimming stripped 1 base from V and 2 bases from J, with 14 bases between. Looked up from germline, CDR1 is SGHRS and CDR2 is YFSETQ. CDR3 DNA: TGCGCCAGCAGCTTGAGTCCGGGGGGCGACACAGATACGCAGTATTTT. It translates to CASSLSPGGDTDTQYF. Drawing the rest from reference TRBV5-1 and TRBJ2-3, the complete variable domain is KAGVTQTPRYLIKTRGQQVTLSCSPISGHRSVSWYQQTPGQGLQFLFEYFSETQRNKGNFPGRFSGRQFSNSRSEMNVSTLELGDSALYLCASSLSPGGDTDTQYFGPGTRLTVL.

This clone showed up just a few times. This rearrangement joins TRBV19 to TRBJ1-5; 7 positions match TRBD1. Germline CDR1 is LNHDA and CDR2 is SQIVND (reference sequence). This CDR3 comprises 15 residues. The V segment lost 3 bases and the J segment 1 base; nucleotides outside the gene matches: 3. CDR3: CASSMGTASNQPQHF. The DNA for the CDR3 is TGTGCCAGTAGTATGGGGACAGCCAGCAATCAGCCCCAGCATTTT.

The V gene is TRBV4-3, the J gene TRBJ2-1, with 11 positions matching TRBD2. Looked up from germline, CDR1 is LGHNA and CDR2 is YSLEER. The CDR3 covers 17 residues. After removal of 4 bases from V and 4 bases from J, the junction contained 9 bases not matched to a gene. The DNA of the CDR3 is TGCGCCAGCAGCCGTTCCCCGGCTAGCGGGAGGTACAATGAGCAGTTCTTC. Translation: CASSRSPASGRYNEQFF.

V gene TRBV5-1 combines with J gene TRBJ1-2, with 9 bases identical to TRBD1. V gave up 4 bases and J gave up 4 bases; unmatched junction bases: 5. CDR3 size: 14 residues. Germline V gives CDR1 SGHRS, CDR2 YFSETQ. Here the CDR3 DNA reads TGCGCCAGCAGCCGGGAGGGACAGGGCTATGGCTACACCTTC. This translates into CASSREGQGYGYTF.

This clone was detected a few times. The chain has TRBV4-3 and TRBJ2-5, with 7 bases identical to TRBD1. V shed 0 bases, J shed 3 bases, and the junction held 4 bases outside the gene matches. The CDR3 contains 15 residues. Germline-derived CDR1 and CDR2 are LGHNA and YSLEER. CDR3 in amino acids: CASSQERGLEETQYF. The CDR3 DNA sequence: TGCGCCAGCAGCCAAGAAAGGGGGCTTGAAGAGACCCAGTACTTC.